Listed below are T cell receptor beta chains from one sample, sequenced in a study of cytomegalovirus exposure and HLA in healthy donors. The method was immunoSEQ multiplex PCR; TCRdb's version includes in-frame clones alone and lacks a portion of them. The sample lists about 43,000 clones, approximately 84% seen once, with 2.5% to 3.5% in the top ten. The sequenced material came from PBMCs. Receptors originate from a man in his fifties in good health and CMV-seronegative. CDR3s include the opening cysteine and the closing phenylalanine or tryptophan. A D gene is named only where the DNA matches it firmly. Size is stated for part of the rows, as once, few or many counts, or as a class when the clone is expanded.

d_gene	j_gene	abundance	v_gene	CDR3aa	CDR3nt
-	TRBJ2-7	-	TRBV9	CASTIREPLSYEQYF	TGTGCCAGCACCATAAGGGAGCCCCTCTCCTACGAGCAGTACTTC
TRBD1	TRBJ1-2	-	TRBV5-1	CASSSGQGLGYTF	TGCGCCAGCAGCTCGGGACAGGGGCTTGGCTACACCTTC
TRBD1	TRBJ2-5	once	TRBV2	CASSQGALAQYF	TGTGCCAGCAGTCAGGGGGCGCTGGCCCAGTACTTC
-	TRBJ1-1	-	TRBV7-9	CSSSLIREPFF	TGTTCCAGCAGCTTAATAAGGGAGCCTTTCTTT
TRBD1	TRBJ1-3	-	TRBV2	CASSPQGAGNTIYF	TGTGCCAGCAGTCCACAGGGGGCTGGAAACACCATATATTTT
TRBD1	TRBJ1-2	-	TRBV10-3	CAISPGTGIYYGYTF	TGTGCCATCAGTCCCGGGACAGGTATTTACTATGGCTACACCTTC
TRBD1	TRBJ2-7	-	TRBV27	CASSLLHGQGLTEQYF	TGTGCCAGCAGTTTATTGCACGGACAGGGTCTTACCGAGCAGTACTTC
-	TRBJ2-3	-	TRBV21-1	CASSQGMNNCTDTQYF	TGTGCCAGCAGCCAGGGAATGAATAATTGCACAGATACGCAGTATTTT
-	TRBJ2-7	-	TRBV7-9	CASSLDGAQGTVQYF	TGTGCCAGCAGCTTAGACGGCGCGCAGGGCACCGTGCAGTACTTC
-	TRBJ1-4	-	TRBV5-1	CASSLGQGVEKLFF	TGCGCCAGCAGCTTGGGGCAGGGTGTGGAAAAACTGTTTTTT
-	TRBJ2-6	few	TRBV27	CASSLSFPPGWSSGANVLTF	TGTGCCAGCAGTTTATCGTTTCCCCCGGGTTGGAGCTCTGGGGCCAACGTCCTGACTTTC
-	TRBJ1-4	-	TRBV7-9	CASSQMGGEKLFF	TGTGCCAGCAGCCAGATGGGGGGTGAAAAACTGTTTTTT
-	TRBJ1-6	-	TRBV5-4	CASSSRGGQSRSPLHF	TGTGCCAGCAGCTCCAGGGGAGGGCAGAGCCGCTCACCCCTCCACTTT
TRBD1	TRBJ2-3	-	TRBV9	CASSITGTGGVGTQYF	TGTGCCAGCAGCATAACCGGGACAGGGGGCGTTGGGACGCAGTATTTT
-	TRBJ2-7	-	TRBV21-1	CASSKIDTPGAYEQYF	TGTGCCAGCAGCAAAATCGACACGCCGGGGGCCTACGAGCAGTACTTC
TRBD1	TRBJ2-4	-	TRBV19	CASSSGQGTKNIQYF	TGTGCCAGTAGTTCGGGACAGGGGACTAAAAACATTCAGTACTTC
-	TRBJ1-6	-	TRBV27	CASSPQLANSPLHF	TGTGCCAGCAGTCCCCAATTGGCTAATTCACCCCTCCACTTT
-	TRBJ2-7	-	TRBV5-8	CASSLAGASEQYF	TGTGCCAGCAGCTTGGCAGGGGCGTCCGAGCAGTACTTC
TRBD1	TRBJ1-1	-	TRBV30	CARRLQGGNTEAFF	TGTGCCCGCCGCCTACAGGGGGGGAACACTGAAGCTTTCTTT
TRBD1	TRBJ1-2	-	TRBV7-9	CASSFAGGNYGYTF	TGTGCCAGCAGCTTCGCAGGGGGTAACTATGGCTACACCTTC
TRBD2	TRBJ2-7	-	TRBV7-2	CASSVTGLAGGPSRYEQYF	TGTGCCAGCAGCGTTACGGGACTAGCGGGGGGACCTTCACGGTACGAGCAGTACTTC
-	TRBJ2-5	-	TRBV7-8	CAGAPSRQETQYF	TGTGCCGGCGCACCTTCGAGGCAAGAGACCCAGTACTTC
TRBD2	TRBJ2-3	-	TRBV7-2	CASSSGTTRTDTQYF	TGTGCCAGCAGCTCAGGGACTACCCGCACAGATACGCAGTACTTT
TRBD2	TRBJ2-1	-	TRBV28	CASSLQREAYNEQFF	TGTGCCAGCAGTTTACAGCGGGAGGCCTACAATGAGCAGTTCTTC
TRBD2	TRBJ2-1	few	TRBV7-3	CASSNGLGSSLENEQFF	TGTGCCAGCAGCAACGGACTAGGAAGCTCTTTGGAGAATGAGCAGTTCTTC
TRBD2	TRBJ2-7	few	TRBV4-1	CASSLRWTSYEQYF	TGCGCCAGCAGCCTCCGGTGGACTAGCTACGAGCAGTACTTC
-	TRBJ2-2	-	TRBV11-2	CASSLGSTGELFF	TGTGCCAGCAGCTTAGGGAGCACCGGGGAGCTGTTTTTT
-	TRBJ1-1	few	TRBV2	CASSEAEGPDEAFF	TGTGCCAGCAGTGAAGCTGAGGGTCCCGATGAAGCTTTCTTT
TRBD1	TRBJ1-4	-	TRBV7-6	CASSPSTTGGVEKLFF	TGTGCCAGCAGCCCAAGCACCACAGGGGGCGTTGAAAAACTGTTTTTT
TRBD1	TRBJ2-1	-	TRBV7-2	CASTQGQVSNEQFF	TGTGCCAGCACCCAAGGACAGGTTAGCAATGAGCAGTTCTTC
-	TRBJ1-4	-	TRBV30	CAWSSLVGAATNEKLFF	TGTGCCTGGAGTTCTCTAGTGGGGGCTGCAACTAATGAAAAACTGTTTTTT
-	TRBJ1-1	-	TRBV5-1	CASSLGRGGGTEAFF	TGCGCCAGCAGCTTGGGGAGGGGGGGCGGCACTGAAGCTTTCTTT
-	TRBJ2-2	-	TRBV27	CASSQFYQIVTGELFF	TGTGCCAGCAGTCAGTTTTACCAGATTGTCACCGGGGAGCTGTTTTTT
TRBD1	TRBJ2-7	-	TRBV28	CASSSTSGTGFSYEQYF	TGTGCCAGCAGTTCCACCTCAGGGACAGGGTTCTCCTACGAGCAGTACTTC
-	TRBJ2-1	-	TRBV4-2	CASSQKTSGGPYNEQFF	TGTGCCAGCAGCCAAAAAACTTCGGGGGGCCCCTACAATGAGCAGTTCTTC
-	TRBJ2-7	-	TRBV9	CASSAGGPYEQYF	TGTGCCAGCAGTGCAGGGGGGCCCTACGAGCAGTACTTC
-	TRBJ2-1	-	TRBV5-1	CASSRAVGGTFLNEQFF	TGCGCCAGCAGCCGAGCGGTCGGTGGGACTTTCCTTAATGAGCAGTTCTTC
-	TRBJ2-3	-	TRBV11-1	CASSLYSSDTQYF	TGTGCCAGCAGCTTATATAGCAGCGATACGCAGTATTTT
TRBD1	TRBJ1-2	few	TRBV5-1	CASSLGTTGDYGYTF	TGCGCCAGCAGCTTGGGTACGACAGGGGACTATGGCTACACCTTC
TRBD1	TRBJ2-4	few	TRBV7-6	CASSVRGRGQGQNIQYF	TGTGCCAGCAGCGTTAGGGGGCGAGGGCAGGGTCAAAACATTCAGTACTTC
-	TRBJ2-3	-	TRBV7-2	CASSLGIRVDTQYF	TGTGCCAGCAGCTTAGGAATCAGGGTAGATACGCAGTATTTT
TRBD2	TRBJ2-2	-	TRBV28	CASTLRRTSGRQSGELFF	TGTGCCAGCACCCTACGTCGGACTAGCGGGAGGCAGTCCGGGGAGCTGTTTTTT
-	TRBJ2-1	once	TRBV27	CASSLEVAAYNEQFF	TGTGCCAGCAGTTTAGAGGTTGCAGCCTACAATGAGCAGTTCTTC
TRBD1	TRBJ2-6	-	TRBV9	CASSGTGYDTSGANVLTF	TGTGCCAGCAGCGGGACAGGGTATGATACCTCTGGGGCCAACGTCCTGACTTTC
-	TRBJ2-7	-	TRBV19	CASSTSGYEQYF	TGTGCCAGTAGTACGAGTGGCTACGAGCAGTACTTC
-	TRBJ2-3	-	TRBV2	CASSREVGDTQYF	TGTGCCAGCAGCAGGGAGGTCGGAGATACGCAGTATTTT
-	TRBJ1-4	-	TRBV7-2	CASSSRGSLRYEKLFF	TGTGCCAGCAGCTCCCGGGGGAGCCTCCGGTATGAAAAACTGTTTTTT
-	TRBJ2-1	-	TRBV11-2	CASRASVYNEQFF	TGTGCCAGCAGAGCTAGCGTCTACAATGAGCAGTTCTTC
-	TRBJ2-7	-	TRBV5-1	CASSHYLDRSYEQYF	TGCGCCAGCAGCCATTACCTAGACAGATCCTACGAGCAGTACTTC
TRBD1	TRBJ1-1	few	TRBV6-5	CASSLQGLAYEAFF	TGTGCCAGCAGTCTACAGGGGCTAGCCTACGAAGCTTTCTTT
TRBD2	TRBJ2-5	-	TRBV7-9	CASSLGGGGETQYF	TGTGCCAGCAGCTTGGGCGGGGGGGGAGAGACCCAGTACTTC
TRBD1	TRBJ2-3	-	TRBV11-1	CASKDRPGTDTQYF	TGTGCCAGCAAGGACAGGCCCGGCACAGATACGCAGTATTTT
TRBD1	TRBJ2-7	-	TRBV15	CATSPRDRDYEQYF	TGTGCCACCAGCCCCCGGGACAGGGACTACGAGCAGTACTTC
-	TRBJ1-2	-	TRBV30	CAWSEAELRDYGYTF	TGTGCCTGGAGTGAAGCTGAGCTAAGAGACTATGGCTACACCTTC
-	TRBJ2-7	-	TRBV27	CASSLAAYVGDEQYF	TGTGCCAGCAGTTTGGCAGCCTACGTGGGCGACGAGCAGTACTTC